This T cell receptor beta chain appears in the sequencing data of a study of cytomegalovirus exposure and HLA in healthy donors. Looking at the study overall: Ancestry clustering placed more than 65% of roughly 400 genotyped donors in the Caucasian-associated cluster. Study-level results: In vitro checks showed that a few CMV-associated chains really do target CMV antigens. Some segments of the V type, notably TRBV6-2 and TRBV6-3, were excluded as indistinguishable.

PCR used 60 Vbeta primers and 13 Jbeta primers. This table comes from immunoSEQ multiplex PCR, and its TCRdb copy is limited to in-frame clones, with some not included. The sample comprises about 130,000 clones, about 74% of which are singletons, and approximately 4% rests with the top ten. CDR3 length: 15 amino acids. Trimming shortened V by 6 bases and J by 2 bases, and 15 bases separated the two germline ends. Looked up from germline, CDR1 is MNHEY and CDR2 is SVGAGI. Note on this clone: As yet, its antigen is unknown.

What was sequenced was PBMCs. The sequence came from a man aged 18-30 years in good health and CMV-seropositive. This chain joins TRBV6-5 and TRBJ2-3; a weak D match, TRBD1 (6 bases). The CDR3 DNA reads as TGTGCCAGCAGACTACAGGGTCGTGACACAGATACGCAGTATTTT. Amino acid sequence: CASRLQGRDTDTQYF.